The clone carrying this T cell receptor beta chain was seen many times. There were TCR beta CDR3 regions amplified from RNA transcripts. The HTBI set primed first-round TCR CDR3 RT-PCR. TCRdb processed the multiplex PCR reads anew with MiXCR; each CDR3 protein has one entry. The sample contains nearly 600,000 distinct CDR3 sequences, 14% of which appear only once. These data originate in a study of T cells in Graves' hyperthyroidism and ophthalmopathy. V was shortened by 7 bases and J by 7 bases, with 8 bases between the two germline ends. CDR3 length equals 12 residues. Per the germline V gene, CDR1 is MDHEN and CDR2 is SYDVKM.

This TCR came from a young woman with Graves' ophthalmopathy. Source material: blood. This chain connects TRBV28 to TRBJ1-6; tentatively, D is TRBD1 (6 bases). The CDR3 coding sequence is TGTGCCAGCATTGGGGGCAATTCACCCCTCCACTTT. This translates into CASIGGNSPLHF. Combining the CDR3 with reference TRBV28 and TRBJ1-6 gives the whole variable domain DVKVTQSSRYLVKRTGEKVFLECVQDMDHENMFWYRQDPGLGLRLIYFSYDVKMKEKGDIPEGYSVSREKKERFSLILESASTNQTSMYLCASIGGNSPLHFGNGTRLTVT.